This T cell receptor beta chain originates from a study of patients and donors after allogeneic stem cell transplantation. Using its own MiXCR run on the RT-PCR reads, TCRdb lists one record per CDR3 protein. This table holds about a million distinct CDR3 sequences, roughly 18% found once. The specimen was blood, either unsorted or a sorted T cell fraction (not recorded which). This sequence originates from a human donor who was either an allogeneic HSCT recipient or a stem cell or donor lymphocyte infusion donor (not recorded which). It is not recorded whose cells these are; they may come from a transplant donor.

CDR3 sequence reads: CASSFQAWGKVEAFF. In nucleotides, the CDR3 is TGTGCCAGCAGTTTCCAGGCGTGGGGTAAAGTAGAAGCTTTCTTT. The rearrangement links TRBV27 to TRBJ1-1; D is ambiguous. Trimming left V 3 bases short and J 8 bases short, with 19 bases between. CDR1 is MNHEY and CDR2 is SMNVEV in the germline V gene (reference sequence). The CDR3 is 15 residues long.